This T cell receptor beta chain was obtained from a study of T cell responses to AZD1222 COVID-19 vaccine. V lost 5 bases and J 5 bases, leaving 7 bases between the germline ends. Germline V lookup: CDR1 SGHDN, CDR2 FVKESK. The CDR3 is 11 residues long. Generated by immunoSEQ multiplex PCR, the TCRdb table keeps only in-frame clones and is missing some. Here the sample spans 120,000 or so clones, about 89% being singletons. Study results and limitations: Females made up more of the donors, who were largely white British, and clonal diversity may have come out too low. Among spike-specific TCRs, nearly half reportedly target unmutated variant regions.

As to this clone: The antigen is unknown.

The sequence derives from an adult in good health. The sample was peripheral blood, taken on day 0 of MenACWY control vaccination. V usage is TRBV14 and J usage is TRBJ2-7; maybe TRBD2 (5 bases). CDR3 protein: CASSDGNEQYF. DNA of the CDR3: TGTGCCAGCAGCGACGGGAACGAGCAGTACTTC. Full variable domain (rest looked up from reference TRBV14 and TRBJ2-7): EAGVTQFPSHSVIEKGQTVTLRCDPISGHDNLYWYRRVMGKEIKFLLHFVKESKQDESGMPNNRFLAERTGGTYSTLKVQPAELEDSGVYFCASSDGNEQYFGPGTRLTVT.